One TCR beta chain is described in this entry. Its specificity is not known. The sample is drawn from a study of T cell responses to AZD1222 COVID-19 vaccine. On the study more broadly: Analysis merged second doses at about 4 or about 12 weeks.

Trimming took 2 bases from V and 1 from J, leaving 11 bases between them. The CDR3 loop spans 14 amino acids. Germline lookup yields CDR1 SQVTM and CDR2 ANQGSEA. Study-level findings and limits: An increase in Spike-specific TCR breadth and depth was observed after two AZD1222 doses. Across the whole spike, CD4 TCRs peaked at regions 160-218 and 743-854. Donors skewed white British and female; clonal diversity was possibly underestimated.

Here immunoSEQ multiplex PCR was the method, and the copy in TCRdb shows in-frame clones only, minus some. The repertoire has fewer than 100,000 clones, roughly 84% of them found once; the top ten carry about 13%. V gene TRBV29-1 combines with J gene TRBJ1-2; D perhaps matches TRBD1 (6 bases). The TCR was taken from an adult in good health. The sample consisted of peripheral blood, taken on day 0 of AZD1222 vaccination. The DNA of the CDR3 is TGCAGCGTTGAATACGGGGGCAATAACTATGGCTACACCTTC. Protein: CSVEYGGNNYGYTF.